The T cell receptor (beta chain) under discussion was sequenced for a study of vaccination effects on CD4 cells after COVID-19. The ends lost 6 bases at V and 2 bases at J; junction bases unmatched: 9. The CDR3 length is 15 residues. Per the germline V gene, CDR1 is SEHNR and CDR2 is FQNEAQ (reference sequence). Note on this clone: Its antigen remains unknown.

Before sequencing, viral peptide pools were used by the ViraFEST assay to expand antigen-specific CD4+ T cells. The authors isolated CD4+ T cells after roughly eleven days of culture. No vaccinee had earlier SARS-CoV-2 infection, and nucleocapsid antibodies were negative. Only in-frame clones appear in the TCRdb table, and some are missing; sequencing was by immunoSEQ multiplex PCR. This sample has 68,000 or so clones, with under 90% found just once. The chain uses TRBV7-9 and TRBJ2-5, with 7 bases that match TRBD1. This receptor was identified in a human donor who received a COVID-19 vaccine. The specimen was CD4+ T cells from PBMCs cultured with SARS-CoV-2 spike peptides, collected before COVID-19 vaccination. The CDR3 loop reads CASRDHRGPQETQYF. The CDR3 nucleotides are TGTGCCAGCAGGGACCACAGGGGACCTCAAGAGACCCAGTACTTC.